This section outlines one T cell receptor beta chain sequence together with its context. This specimen belongs to a study of T cell changes during pregnancy in multiple sclerosis. Sequenced by immunoSEQ multiplex PCR; TCRdb stores in-frame clones only, minus some. This table holds under 70,000 clones, 91% found once. The V gene lost 4 bases and the J gene lost 6 bases, with 9 bases spanning the gap. The CDR3 is 13 residues long. The V gene's germline CDR1 is LGHNA and CDR2 YSLEER. Sample: peripheral blood, taken after pregnancy. The sequence was collected from a female donor in good health, enrolled as a control in a pregnancy study. V usage is TRBV4-3 and J usage is TRBJ2-2; D is unclear. The CDR3 DNA sequence: TGCGCCAGCAGCCCCAGTAAATCCGGGGAGCTGTTTTTT. It encodes CASSPSKSGELFF.